The 10 T cell receptor beta chains in this list originate from one sample, sequenced in a study of T cell responses to AZD1222 COVID-19 vaccine. Produced via immunoSEQ multiplex PCR; TCRdb's table is partial and in-frame only. The sample gives tens of thousands of clones, 88% of which show up once; about 9.1% is in the top ten. The sequencing used peripheral blood, collected 28 days after the second dose of the MenACWY control vaccine. The receptors stem from an adult who received the MenACWY meningococcal vaccine as a control.

This chain joins TRBV7-8 and TRBJ1-2, with TRBD1 identical over 7 bases. Germline V CDR1 and CDR2: SGHVS, FQNEAQ. The trim removed 4 bases at V and 5 bases at J, leaving 13 bases unmatched. This CDR3 has 16 amino acids. In DNA form, the CDR3 reads TGTGCCAGCAGCTACATCTCAGGGGGGGATATATATGGCTACACCTTC. Amino acid sequence: CASSYISGGDIYGYTF. The entire variable domain, with the rest obtained from reference TRBV7-8 and TRBJ1-2, is as follows: GAGVSQSPRYKVAKRGQDVALRCDPISGHVSLFWYQQALGQGPEFLTYFQNEAQLDKSGLPSDRFFAERPEGSVSTLKIQRTQQEDSAVYLCASSYISGGDIYGYTFGSGTRLTVV.

The chain recombines TRBV7-3 with TRBJ2-2; TRBD1 is a possible D gene (6 bases). The V end was cut by 4 bases, the J end by 3 bases, with 15 bases between. This CDR3 region has 16 residues. CDR1 is SGHTA and CDR2 is FQGTGA in the germline V gene. CDR3 in DNA: TGTGCCAGCAGCTCGGAGACGGGACACTACACCGGGGAGCTGTTTTTT. Translating gives CASSSETGHYTGELFF.

The chain has TRBV6-1 and TRBJ1-5; D not certain. Germline V gene data show CDR1 as MNHNS and CDR2 as SASEGT. With 1 base removed from V and 4 bases from J, the gap between germline ends came to 5 bases. The CDR3 totals 13 residues. The CDR3 region has the DNA TGTGCCAGCAGTGAAGTGGGGAATCAGCCCCAGCATTTT. Its translation is CASSEVGNQPQHF.

J is TRBJ1-1 and V is TRBV5-6; D gene ambiguous. Germline CDR1 and CDR2: SGHDT and YYEEEE. There are 14 residues in the CDR3. Trimming pared 0 bases from V and 10 bases from J, leaving 16 bases between. CDR3 amino acids: CASSLEVSASGAFF. For the CDR3, the DNA is TGTGCCAGCAGCTTGGAGGTCTCAGCCTCGGGAGCTTTCTTT.

This clone appeared a few times. The rearrangement joins TRBV9 to TRBJ1-1, with 10 bases fitting TRBD1. The CDR3 runs to 14 residues. CDR1 SGDLS and CDR2 YYNGEE come from the germline V gene. V shed 2 bases, J shed 4 bases, and the junction held 2 bases outside the gene matches. The CDR3 bases are TGTGCCAGCAGCGTGGGACAGGGGCCCACTGAAGCTTTCTTT. Protein sequence: CASSVGQGPTEAFF.

This chain links TRBV5-6 with TRBJ2-5; TRBD2 agrees at 11 bases. The CDR3 length is 16 residues. V was clipped by 2 bases and J by 5 bases; unmatched bases: 8. Germline values: CDR1 SGHDT, CDR2 YYEEEE. The CDR3 sequence: CASSLVSGGAGETQYF. In DNA, the CDR3 is TGTGCCAGCAGCTTAGTTAGCGGGGGGGCCGGGGAGACCCAGTACTTC.

This chain links TRBV29-1 with TRBJ2-5; the match to TRBD1 covers 9 bases. The V gene end was trimmed by 7 bases and the J gene end by 3 bases; junction bases not matched to a gene: 6. CDR3 size: 13 residues. CDR1 is SQVTM, CDR2 ANQGSEA, per germline. In DNA, the CDR3 is TGCAGCGATCGGGACAGGGTAAAAGAGACCCAGTACTTC. This translates into CSDRDRVKETQYF.

The gene calls are TRBV19 and TRBJ1-1; 7 bases are a match to TRBD1. CDR1 is LNHDA, CDR2 SQIVND, per germline (reference sequence). V dropped 5 bases and J dropped 0; count of bases not matched to a gene: 3. This CDR3 contains 14 residues. The CDR3 loop reads CASSPGTVNTEAFF. CDR3 DNA: TGTGCCAGTAGTCCAGGGACAGTGAACACTGAAGCTTTCTTT.

CDR3 sequence: CAISESQGAYGYTF. The CDR3 DNA is TGTGCCATCAGTGAGTCACAGGGAGCCTATGGCTACACCTTC. The chain couples TRBV10-3 to TRBJ1-2, with D maybe TRBD1 (6 bases). Between the trimmed V and J ends, which lost 0 bases and 4 bases, there was a span of 9 bases. The germline CDR1 and CDR2 sequences are ENHRY and SYGVKD. This CDR3 comprises 14 residues.

CDR3 in amino acids: CASSAGFQDYGYTF. The CDR3 region has the DNA TGTGCCAGCAGTGCAGGGTTTCAGGACTATGGCTACACCTTC. The V gene is TRBV2, the J gene TRBJ1-2; the D gene is possibly TRBD1 (5 bases). Trimming stripped 4 bases from V and 3 bases from J, with 12 bases between. The CDR3 extends over 14 amino acids. Germline CDR1 and CDR2: SNHLY and FYNNEI.